The T cell receptor beta chain described here comes from a study of T cells after posttransplantation cyclophosphamide. Profiling relied on immunoSEQ multiplex PCR, and the TCRdb table lists in-frame clones only, not all of them. Among about 30,000 clones, about 91% were seen once, and the ten largest hold 0.1%. Study-wide points: Recipient CMV seropositivity and CMV reactivation strongly tracked TRB clonality. Donor-recipient repertoire similarity was low at 1-2 months, rising over year one.

As regards this clone: Its target is unknown.

Cells defined as naive were viable CD3+CD4+ or CD3+CD8+ and CCR7+CD45RA+CD45RO-CD95-CD27+CD28+. The related graft donor's blood sample was taken on the day of bone marrow donation. Sample: naive CD4+ T cells sorted from blood. The source is a man aged 25 to 40 in good health and a related stem cell transplant donor.

DNA of the CDR3: TGTGCCAGCAGCCCCAACTCGGGGAACACCGGGGAGCTGTTTTTT. Translating gives CASSPNSGNTGELFF. The chain employs TRBV7-2 and TRBJ2-2; D is undetermined. V lost 5 bases and J 1 base, leaving 11 bases between the germline ends. The germline CDR1 and CDR2 sequences are SGHTA and FQGNSA. CDR3 length: 15 amino acids. Drawing the rest from reference TRBV7-2 and TRBJ2-2, the complete variable domain is GAGVSQSPSNKVTEKGKDVELRCDPISGHTALYWYRQSLGQGLEFLIYFQGNSAPDKSGLPSDRFSAERTGGSVSTLTIQRTQQEDSAVYLCASSPNSGNTGELFFGEGSRLTVL.